One sample yielded the 10 T cell receptor beta chains listed below, sequenced in a study of response to subunit inactivated influenza vaccine. Each CDR3 protein is one row after TCRdb ran MiXCR on the RT-PCR reads. The profile covers more than 700,000 distinct CDR3 sequences, with about 20% appearing a single time and about 9.4% taken by the ten largest. The starting material was PBMCs from blood, obtained around 5 days after vaccination. The receptor source for this set is a man in his fifties or sixties who received an inactivated influenza vaccine.

CDR3 sequence (DNA): TGTGCCAGCCGTCGACTAGCGGGAGGTCGAAATGAGCAGTTCTTC. Its protein is CASRRLAGGRNEQFF. The chain uses TRBV27 and TRBJ2-1, with TRBD2 identical over 13 bases. CDR3 length: 15 residues. Trimming took 8 bases from V and 7 from J; bases not matched to a gene: 8. CDR1 MNHEY and CDR2 SMNVEV come from the germline V gene (reference sequence).

The chain couples TRBV4-2 to TRBJ2-7, with a weak D call TRBD1 (6 bases). V lost 3 bases to trimming and J lost 5 bases, with 14 bases between them. Per germline, CDR1 LGHNA and CDR2 YNFKEQ. This CDR3 spans 14 amino acids. CDR3 loop: CASSQAMGQDEQYF. CDR3 coding DNA: TGTGCCAGCAGCCAGGCCATGGGACAAGACGAGCAGTACTTC.

The chain joins TRBV10-2 to TRBJ2-5; the D is unclear. Trimming removed 3 bases from V and 0 bases from J, with 8 bases in between. Germline values: CDR1 WSHSY, CDR2 SAAADI. The CDR3 is 14 residues long. In nucleotides, the CDR3 is TGCGCCAGCAGTGATCGGCCTAACCAAGAGACCCAGTACTTC. Translated, it gives CASSDRPNQETQYF.

V usage is TRBV6-1 and J usage is TRBJ2-7; TRBD1 is a possible D gene (5 bases). V lost 6 bases to trimming and J lost 3 bases, with 15 bases between them. The germline CDR1 and CDR2 sequences are MNHNS and SASEGT. This CDR3 contains 14 residues. CDR3 nucleotide sequence: TGTGCCAGCAGGCTCACAGGATCCGGCTACGAGCAGTACTTC. Translation gives CASRLTGSGYEQYF.

This chain links TRBV4-2 with TRBJ2-3, with 9 bases matching TRBD2. J lost 0 bases, V lost 0 bases, and 7 bases had no gene match. The germline gives CDR1 LGHNA, CDR2 YNFKEQ. This CDR3 is built from 18 residues. The CDR3 loop is CASSQDPPSGASTDTQYF. The CDR3 bases are TGTGCCAGCAGCCAAGATCCCCCTAGCGGGGCTAGCACAGATACGCAGTATTTT.

CDR3 nucleotides: TGTGCCAGCAGCTTACTAGGCAAATCACCCGAAGAGACCCAGTACTTC. Protein product: CASSLLGKSPEETQYF. This sequence joins TRBV7-8 and TRBJ2-5; no reliable D call. V was trimmed by 2 bases and J by 3 bases, leaving 16 bases between them. The germline V gene encodes CDR1 SGHVS and CDR2 FQNEAQ. The CDR3 loop spans 16 amino acids. Together with reference TRBV7-8 and TRBJ2-5, the CDR3 gives the full variable domain: GAGVSQSPRYKVAKRGQDVALRCDPISGHVSLFWYQQALGQGPEFLTYFQNEAQLDKSGLPSDRFFAERPEGSVSTLKIQRTQQEDSAVYLCASSLLGKSPEETQYFGPGTRLLVL.

This chain links TRBV20-1 with TRBJ2-7, with D perhaps TRBD1 or TRBD2 (5 bases each). CDR3 length equals 13 residues. CDR1 is DFQATT and CDR2 is SNEGSKA in the germline V gene (reference sequence). The ends were cut back, 6 bases at V and 0 bases at J, with 12 bases in the middle. CDR3 amino acids: CSAGDVSSYEQYF. The CDR3 bases are TGCAGTGCCGGGGACGTATCCTCCTACGAGCAGTACTTC.

This sequence joins TRBV4-1 and TRBJ2-5, with 10 bases matching TRBD1. This CDR3 contains 15 residues. The germline V gene encodes CDR1 MGHRA and CDR2 YSYEKL. Trimming took 1 base from V and 5 from J; bases not matched to a gene: 4. CDR3 in amino acids: CASSQVGQGFETQYF. DNA of the CDR3: TGCGCCAGCAGCCAAGTGGGACAGGGGTTTGAGACCCAGTACTTC.

The chain has TRBV18 and TRBJ1-1; D might be TRBD1 (6 bases). Germline CDR1 KGHSH, CDR2 LQKENI. V lost 1 base and J lost 3, with 9 bases in between. The CDR3 extends over 14 amino acids. The CDR3 spells CASSPRGADTEAFF. The CDR3 DNA is TGTGCCAGCTCACCACGGGGGGCGGACACTGAAGCTTTCTTT.

The genes are TRBV12-3 or TRBV12-4 and TRBJ2-3; 11 bases match TRBD2. V gave up 5 bases and J gave up 2 bases; unmatched junction bases: 6. The length of the CDR3 is 16 residues. The CDR3: CASSVSGRANTDTQYF. Written as DNA, the CDR3 is TGTGCCAGCAGTGTTAGCGGGAGGGCCAACACAGATACGCAGTATTTT.